This is a list of T cell receptor beta chains from one sample in a study of blood T cell repertoires in COVID-19. Clones were read by immunoSEQ multiplex PCR, and TCRdb kept only the in-frame ones, dropping some. Counted here are approximately 220,000 clones, 80% to 90% occurring once; the ten biggest clones make up under 11%. The sequencing input was peripheral blood. These TCRs come from a woman older than 75 with acute or convalescent COVID-19. The CDR3 runs from the conserved cysteine through the conserved F or W. The order of the fields is D gene, V gene, J gene, clone size, CDR3 protein, CDR3 DNA. A D gene is named only where the DNA matches it firmly. Clone size appears in some rows only: once, few, many, or a class for an expanded clone.

>-|TRBV19|TRBJ1-1|-
CASRGRGSNTEAFF
TGTGCCAGTAGAGGAAGGGGTTCGAACACTGAAGCTTTCTTT
>-|TRBV11-3|TRBJ1-1|-
CASSFSAAGEAFF
TGTGCCAGCAGCTTCTCAGCGGCTGGAGAAGCTTTCTTT
>-|TRBV7-9|TRBJ2-5|-
CASTRGVVKQETQYF
TGTGCCAGCACCCGGGGAGTAGTAAAGCAAGAGACCCAGTACTTC
>-|TRBV6-1|TRBJ1-6|-
CASSEEGADSPLHF
TGTGCCAGCAGTGAAGAAGGGGCAGATTCACCCCTCCACTTT
>-|TRBV9|TRBJ1-1|-
CASSIRQSGTEAFF
TGTGCCAGCAGCATCCGACAGTCTGGCACTGAAGCTTTCTTT
>-|TRBV6-5|TRBJ1-2|-
CASSRISQEIYGYTF
TGTGCCAGCAGCCGAATCTCACAGGAGATATATGGCTACACCTTC
>TRBD2|TRBV4-3|TRBJ2-3|-
CASSQSQLAGITDTQYF
TGCGCCAGCAGCCAATCTCAACTAGCGGGGATTACAGATACGCAGTATTTT
>TRBD1|TRBV19|TRBJ2-2|-
CASSVNRGSATGELFF
TGTGCCAGTAGTGTTAACAGGGGATCGGCCACCGGGGAGCTGTTTTTT
>TRBD2|TRBV7-9|TRBJ2-3|-
CASSLGLAVEGDTQYF
TGTGCCAGCAGCTTAGGACTAGCGGTCGAAGGGGATACGCAGTATTTT
>TRBD1|TRBV4-2|TRBJ2-1|once
CASSHTGTGILNEQFF
TGTGCCAGCAGCCACACCGGGACAGGAATTTTAAATGAGCAGTTCTTC
>-|TRBV7-2|TRBJ2-3|-
CASSLDGGASTDTQYF
TGTGCCAGCAGCTTAGATGGCGGTGCATCCACAGATACGCAGTATTTT
>-|TRBV27|TRBJ1-5|few
CASSLGGAQPQHF
TGTGCCAGCAGTTTGGGGGGGGCCCAGCCCCAGCATTTT
>TRBD1|TRBV9|TRBJ1-4|-
CASSVGPGGPGEKLFF
TGTGCCAGCAGCGTAGGTCCAGGGGGGCCGGGAGAAAAACTGTTTTTT
>TRBD1|TRBV19|TRBJ2-2|-
CASTGQGGVIGELFF
TGTGCCAGTACGGGACAGGGTGGGGTGATCGGGGAGCTGTTTTTT
>TRBD1|TRBV5-4|TRBJ2-1|-
CASSSGQGAYNEQFF
TGTGCCAGCAGCTCGGGACAGGGGGCGTACAATGAGCAGTTCTTC
>-|TRBV6-4|TRBJ1-3|-
CASSAQPGSGNTIYF
TGTGCCAGCAGTGCACAACCCGGGTCAGGAAACACCATATATTTT
>TRBD2|TRBV7-2|TRBJ2-5|-
CASSSLAGAGWETQYF
TGTGCCAGCAGCTCCTTAGCGGGGGCTGGGTGGGAGACCCAGTACTTC
>TRBD1|TRBV7-2|TRBJ1-1|-
CASSQTGGTEAFF
TGTGCCAGCAGTCAGACAGGGGGCACTGAAGCTTTCTTT
>TRBD2|TRBV13|TRBJ2-1|-
CASSLMGDYSYNEQFF
TGTGCCAGCAGTTTAATGGGGGACTACTCCTACAATGAGCAGTTCTTC
>-|TRBV27|TRBJ1-5|-
CASSSSEGPQHF
TGTGCCAGCAGTTCATCGGAGGGACCCCAGCATTTT
>TRBD1|TRBV5-8|TRBJ2-1|-
CASSYDRASSYNEQFF
TGTGCCAGCAGCTACGACAGGGCGAGCTCCTACAATGAGCAGTTCTTC
>TRBD2|TRBV28|TRBJ2-1|few
CASTWSGGSSYNEQFF
TGTGCCAGCACCTGGTCTGGCGGGAGCTCCTACAATGAGCAGTTCTTC
>-|TRBV10-3|TRBJ1-5|-
CAISEAFGGTQPQHF
TGTGCCATCAGTGAGGCTTTTGGGGGGACTCAGCCCCAGCATTTT
>-|TRBV6-5|TRBJ1-2|-
CASSYPPAENYGYTF
TGTGCCAGCAGTTACCCACCGGCGGAGAACTATGGCTACACCTTC
>-|TRBV2|TRBJ1-5|-
CASSEFSGQPQHF
TGTGCCAGCAGCGAATTTAGTGGTCAGCCCCAGCATTTT
>-|TRBV30|TRBJ1-2|-
CAWHRVNYGYTF
TGTGCCTGGCACAGGGTTAACTATGGCTACACCTTC
>TRBD1|TRBV5-1|TRBJ1-2|-
CASSDGQGSYGYTF
TGCGCCAGCAGCGACGGACAGGGGAGCTATGGCTACACCTTC
>-|TRBV2|TRBJ2-7|-
CASSGGTGNNEQYF
TGTGCCAGCAGCGGGGGGACAGGAAACAACGAGCAGTACTTC
>-|TRBV5-1|TRBJ1-2|-
CASSLVPSGENYGYTF
TGCGCCAGCAGCTTGGTCCCTAGTGGGGAGAACTATGGCTACACCTTC
>TRBD1|TRBV19|TRBJ2-2|-
CASSIGQGGWELFF
TGTGCCAGTAGTATAGGACAGGGGGGCTGGGAGCTGTTTTTT
>-|TRBV9|TRBJ1-1|-
CASSVVSQGTEAFF
TGTGCCAGCAGCGTAGTCTCACAGGGCACTGAAGCTTTCTTT
>-|TRBV18|TRBJ1-3|once
CASSVYSIGGNTGNTIYF
TGTGCCAGCTCAGTCTACTCGATCGGGGGGAACACTGGAAACACCATATATTTT
>TRBD1|TRBV5-1|TRBJ1-2|-
CASSLEGDRRGYTF
TGCGCCAGCAGCTTGGAAGGGGACAGGAGGGGCTACACCTTC
>-|TRBV6-5|TRBJ2-1|-
CASSYSRTSNEQFF
TGTGCCAGCAGTTACTCGAGAACTAGTAATGAGCAGTTCTTC
>TRBD2|TRBV5-1|TRBJ2-3|-
CASSLGGLAADTQYF
TGCGCCAGCAGCCTCGGAGGACTAGCGGCAGATACGCAGTATTTT
>TRBD2|TRBV7-8|TRBJ2-2|-
CASSPLAGTNTGELFF
TGTGCCAGCAGCCCGCTAGCGGGGACCAACACCGGGGAGCTGTTTTTT
>-|TRBV27|TRBJ1-4|-
CASSLTGSNEKLFF
TGTGCCAGCAGTTTAACAGGCTCTAATGAAAAACTGTTTTTT
>TRBD1|TRBV18|TRBJ2-5|-
CASSPLGQGAWETQYF
TGTGCCAGCTCACCTTTGGGACAGGGGGCGTGGGAGACCCAGTACTTC
>-|TRBV11-2|TRBJ2-7|-
CASSWTRTGNYEQYF
TGTGCCAGCAGCTGGACTAGGACAGGGAACTACGAGCAGTACTTC
>-|TRBV28|TRBJ2-7|-
CASSSGGQISYEQYF
TGTGCCAGCTCATCTGGCGGGCAAATCTCCTACGAGCAGTACTTC
>TRBD1|TRBV5-1|TRBJ1-1|-
CASSTTGGGDTEAFF
TGCGCCAGCAGCACCACAGGGGGCGGGGACACTGAAGCTTTCTTT
>TRBD1|TRBV19|TRBJ2-7|-
CASSIGTGYEQYF
TGTGCCAGTAGTATCGGGACAGGGTACGAGCAGTACTTC
>-|TRBV7-2|TRBJ2-5|-
CASSLQGGQETQYF
TGTGCCAGCAGCTTACAAGGAGGTCAAGAGACCCAGTACTTC
>TRBD2|TRBV5-1|TRBJ2-3|-
CASSRGSSGLSTDTQYF
TGCGCCAGCAGCCGGGGCTCTAGCGGCCTTAGCACAGATACGCAGTATTTT
>-|TRBV15|TRBJ2-5|-
CATSTSREVETQYF
TGTGCCACCAGCACTAGCAGGGAGGTAGAGACCCAGTACTTC
>TRBD1|TRBV7-3|TRBJ1-2|-
CASSATGGDGYTF
TGTGCCAGCAGCGCCACAGGGGGTGATGGCTACACCTTC
>-|TRBV3-1/TRBV3-2|TRBJ2-7|few
CASSRDSYEQYF
TGTGCCAGCAGTCGAGACAGTTACGAGCAGTACTTC
>-|TRBV6-4|TRBJ1-3|-
CASQKGRGNSGNTIYF
TGTGCCTCTCAGAAGGGCAGGGGCAACTCTGGAAACACCATATATTTT
>-|TRBV7-9|TRBJ1-2|-
CASSRAGDYGYTF
TGTGCCAGCAGCCGGGCGGGGGACTATGGCTACACCTTC
>-|TRBV18|TRBJ1-5|-
CASSPPGSNSNQPQHF
TGTGCCAGCTCACCACCCGGTTCTAATAGCAATCAGCCCCAGCATTTT
>TRBD2|TRBV2|TRBJ2-5|-
CASSWDSGRAGETQYF
TGTGCCAGCAGTTGGGATAGCGGGAGGGCCGGAGAGACCCAGTACTTC
>TRBD1|TRBV19|TRBJ1-5|medium-sized
CASSLNPGQNNQPQHF
TGTGCCAGTAGTCTAAACCCGGGACAGAACAATCAGCCCCAGCATTTT
>-|TRBV5-5|TRBJ2-1|-
CASSSVGSSYNEQFF
TGTGCCAGCAGCTCGGTCGGGAGCTCCTACAATGAGCAGTTCTTC
>-|TRBV6-2/TRBV6-3|TRBJ1-2|-
CASSPQARAGYTF
TGTGCCAGCAGTCCCCAAGCCAGGGCGGGCTACACCTTC
>-|TRBV6-2/TRBV6-3|TRBJ2-4|-
CASSYQGTNIQYF
TGTGCCAGCAGTTATCAGGGGACGAACATTCAGTACTTC